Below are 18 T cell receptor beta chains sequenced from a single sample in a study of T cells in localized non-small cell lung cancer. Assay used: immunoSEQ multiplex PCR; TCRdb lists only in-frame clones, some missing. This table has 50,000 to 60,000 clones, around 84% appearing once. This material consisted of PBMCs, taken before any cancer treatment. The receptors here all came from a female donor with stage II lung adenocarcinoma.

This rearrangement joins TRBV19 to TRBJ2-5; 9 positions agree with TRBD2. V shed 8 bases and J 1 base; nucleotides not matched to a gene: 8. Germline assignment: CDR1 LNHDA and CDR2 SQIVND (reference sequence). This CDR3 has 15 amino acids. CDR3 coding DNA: TGTGCCAGTGCCGCAACTAGCGGGCTCCAAGAGACCCAGTACTTC. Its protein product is CASAATSGLQETQYF.

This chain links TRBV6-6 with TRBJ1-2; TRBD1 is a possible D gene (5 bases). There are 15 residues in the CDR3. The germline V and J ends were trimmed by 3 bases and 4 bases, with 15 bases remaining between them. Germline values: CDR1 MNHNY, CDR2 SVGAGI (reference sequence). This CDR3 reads CASSYPGGYGYGYTF. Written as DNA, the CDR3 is TGTGCCAGCAGTTATCCGGGGGGGTACGGCTATGGCTACACCTTC.

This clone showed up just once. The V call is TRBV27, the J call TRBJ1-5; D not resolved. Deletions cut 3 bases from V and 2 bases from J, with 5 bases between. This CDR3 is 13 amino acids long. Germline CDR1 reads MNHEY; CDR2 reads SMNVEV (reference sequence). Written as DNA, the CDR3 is TGTGCCAGCAGTTTCCTTCGCAATCAGCCCCAGCATTTT. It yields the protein CASSFLRNQPQHF.

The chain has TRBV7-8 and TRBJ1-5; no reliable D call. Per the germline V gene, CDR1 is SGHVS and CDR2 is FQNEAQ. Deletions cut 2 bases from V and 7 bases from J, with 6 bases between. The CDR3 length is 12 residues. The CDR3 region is CASSLKDQPQHF. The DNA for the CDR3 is TGTGCCAGCAGCTTAAAGGACCAGCCCCAGCATTTT.

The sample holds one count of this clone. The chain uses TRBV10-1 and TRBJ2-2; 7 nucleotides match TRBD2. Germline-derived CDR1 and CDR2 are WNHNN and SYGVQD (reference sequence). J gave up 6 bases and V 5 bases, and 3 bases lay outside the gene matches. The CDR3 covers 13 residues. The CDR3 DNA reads TGCGCCAGCAGTCCGGGGAGGGCCGGGGAGCTGTTTTTT. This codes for CASSPGRAGELFF.

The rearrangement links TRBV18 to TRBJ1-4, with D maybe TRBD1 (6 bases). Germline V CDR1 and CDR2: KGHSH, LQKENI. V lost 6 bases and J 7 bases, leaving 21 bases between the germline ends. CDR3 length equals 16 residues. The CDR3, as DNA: TGTGCCAGCTCCCCAGGGTCTTTGGGGGGCACTGAAAAACTGTTTTTT. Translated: CASSPGSLGGTEKLFF.

CDR3 amino acids: CASSRGGQYTEAFF. CDR3 nucleotide sequence: TGTGCCAGCAGCCGAGGGGGACAGTACACTGAAGCTTTCTTT. The V call is TRBV7-6, the J call TRBJ1-1; TRBD1 matches at 7 bases. With V trimmed by 5 bases and J by 3 bases, 6 bases remained unmatched. The CDR3 consists of 14 residues. CDR1 and CDR2 from the germline V gene are SGHVS and FNYEAQ.

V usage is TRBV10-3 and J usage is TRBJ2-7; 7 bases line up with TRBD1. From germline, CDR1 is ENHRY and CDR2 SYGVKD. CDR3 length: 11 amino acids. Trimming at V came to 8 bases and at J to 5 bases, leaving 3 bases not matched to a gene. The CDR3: CAISQGDEQYF. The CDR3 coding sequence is TGTGCCATCTCGCAGGGGGACGAGCAGTACTTC.

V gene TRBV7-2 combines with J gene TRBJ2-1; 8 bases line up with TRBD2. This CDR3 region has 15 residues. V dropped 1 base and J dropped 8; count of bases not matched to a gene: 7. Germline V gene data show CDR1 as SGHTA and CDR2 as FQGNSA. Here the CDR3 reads CASSLESGGPYEQFF. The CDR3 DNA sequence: TGTGCCAGCAGCTTAGAGTCGGGGGGGCCCTATGAGCAGTTCTTC.

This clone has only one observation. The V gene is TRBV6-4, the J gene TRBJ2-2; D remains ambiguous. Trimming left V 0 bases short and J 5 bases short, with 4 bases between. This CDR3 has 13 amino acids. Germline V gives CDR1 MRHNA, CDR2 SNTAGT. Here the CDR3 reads CASSDSTTGELFF. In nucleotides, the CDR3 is TGTGCCAGCAGTGACTCGACGACCGGGGAGCTGTTTTTT.

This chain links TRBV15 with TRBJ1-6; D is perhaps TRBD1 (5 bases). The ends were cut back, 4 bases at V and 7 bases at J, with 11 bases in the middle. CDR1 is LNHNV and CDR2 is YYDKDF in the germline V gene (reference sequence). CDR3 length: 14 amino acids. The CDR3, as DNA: TGTGCCACCAGCATTACAAACAGGAATTCACCCCTCCACTTT. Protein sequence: CATSITNRNSPLHF.

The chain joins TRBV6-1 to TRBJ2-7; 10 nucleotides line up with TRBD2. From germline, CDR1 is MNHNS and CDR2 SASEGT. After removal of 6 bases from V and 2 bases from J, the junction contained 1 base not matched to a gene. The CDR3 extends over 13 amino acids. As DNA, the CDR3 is TGTGCCAGCAGAGCGGGGGGGCCCTACGAGCAGTACTTC. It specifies CASRAGGPYEQYF.

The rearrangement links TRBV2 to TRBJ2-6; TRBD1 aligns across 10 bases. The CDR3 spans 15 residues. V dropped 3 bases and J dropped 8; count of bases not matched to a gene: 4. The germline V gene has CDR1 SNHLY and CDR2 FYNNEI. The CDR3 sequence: CASSDGTGATNVLTF. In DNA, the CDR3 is TGTGCCAGCAGTGATGGGACAGGGGCAACCAACGTCCTGACTTTC.

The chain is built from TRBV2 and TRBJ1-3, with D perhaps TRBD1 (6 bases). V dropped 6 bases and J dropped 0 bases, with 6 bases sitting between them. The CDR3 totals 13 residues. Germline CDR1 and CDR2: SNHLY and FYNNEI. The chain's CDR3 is CASRDSSGNTIYF. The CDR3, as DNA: TGTGCCAGCAGGGACAGCTCTGGAAACACCATATATTTT.

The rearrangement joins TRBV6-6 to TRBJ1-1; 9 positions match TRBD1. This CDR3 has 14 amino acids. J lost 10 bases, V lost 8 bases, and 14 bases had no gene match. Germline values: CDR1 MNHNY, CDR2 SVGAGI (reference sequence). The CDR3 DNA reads TGTGCCAGCTCCCTAACAGGGGGCGACATCAGAGCTTTCTTT. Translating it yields CASSLTGGDIRAFF.

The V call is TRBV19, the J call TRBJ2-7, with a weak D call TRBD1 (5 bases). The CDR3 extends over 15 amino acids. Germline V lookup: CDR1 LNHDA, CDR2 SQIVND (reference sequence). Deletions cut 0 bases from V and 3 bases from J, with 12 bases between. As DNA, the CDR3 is TGTGCCAGTAGTATAGACCCCCGCGACAGCTACGAGCAGTACTTC. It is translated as CASSIDPRDSYEQYF. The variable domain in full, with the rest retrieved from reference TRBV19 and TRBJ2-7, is DGGITQSPKYLFRKEGQNVTLSCEQNLNHDAMYWYRQDPGQGLRLIYYSQIVNDFQKGDIAEGYSVSREKKESFPLTVTSAQKNPTAFYLCASSIDPRDSYEQYFGPGTRLTVT.

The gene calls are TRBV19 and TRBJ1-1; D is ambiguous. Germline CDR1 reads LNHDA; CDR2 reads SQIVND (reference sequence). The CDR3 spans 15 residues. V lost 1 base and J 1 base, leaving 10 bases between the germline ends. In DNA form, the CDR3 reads TGTGCCAGTAGTATAGTGGCAGGAAAGAACACTGAAGCTTTCTTT. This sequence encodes CASSIVAGKNTEAFF.

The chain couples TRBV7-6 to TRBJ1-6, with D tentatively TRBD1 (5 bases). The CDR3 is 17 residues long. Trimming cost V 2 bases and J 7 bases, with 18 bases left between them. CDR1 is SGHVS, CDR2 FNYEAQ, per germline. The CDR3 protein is CASSLLLSGGSNSPLHF. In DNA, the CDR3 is TGTGCCAGCAGCTTATTACTGAGCGGGGGTTCGAATTCACCCCTCCACTTT.